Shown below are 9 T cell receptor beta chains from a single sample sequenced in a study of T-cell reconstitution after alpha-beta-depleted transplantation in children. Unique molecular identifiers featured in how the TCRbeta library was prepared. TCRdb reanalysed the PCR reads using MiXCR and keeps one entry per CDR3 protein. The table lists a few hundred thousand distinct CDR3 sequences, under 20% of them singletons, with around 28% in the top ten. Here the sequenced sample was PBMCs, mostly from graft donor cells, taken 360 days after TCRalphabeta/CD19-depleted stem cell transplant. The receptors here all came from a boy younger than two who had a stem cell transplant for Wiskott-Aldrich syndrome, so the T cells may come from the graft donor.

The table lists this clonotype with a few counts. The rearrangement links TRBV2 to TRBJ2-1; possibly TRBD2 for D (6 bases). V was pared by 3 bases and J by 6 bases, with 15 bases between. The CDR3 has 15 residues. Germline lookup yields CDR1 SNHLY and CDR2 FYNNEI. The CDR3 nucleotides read TGTGCCAGCAGTGACCTGGGGGTGGGAGGCAATGAGCAGTTCTTC. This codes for CASSDLGVGGNEQFF.

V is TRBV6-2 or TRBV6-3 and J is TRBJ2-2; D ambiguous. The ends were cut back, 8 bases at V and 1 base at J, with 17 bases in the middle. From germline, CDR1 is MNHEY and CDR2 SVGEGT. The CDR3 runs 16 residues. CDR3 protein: CASRTYLLWNTGELFF. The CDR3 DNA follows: TGTGCCAGCCGAACTTACCTATTGTGGAACACCGGGGAGCTGTTTTTT.

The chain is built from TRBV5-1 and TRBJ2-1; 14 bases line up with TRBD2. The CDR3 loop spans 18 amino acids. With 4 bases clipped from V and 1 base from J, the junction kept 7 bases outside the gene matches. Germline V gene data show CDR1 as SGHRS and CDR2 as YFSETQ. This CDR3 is CASSPGTSGSISYNEQFF. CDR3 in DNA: TGCGCCAGCAGCCCTGGGACTAGCGGGAGTATATCCTACAATGAGCAGTTCTTC.

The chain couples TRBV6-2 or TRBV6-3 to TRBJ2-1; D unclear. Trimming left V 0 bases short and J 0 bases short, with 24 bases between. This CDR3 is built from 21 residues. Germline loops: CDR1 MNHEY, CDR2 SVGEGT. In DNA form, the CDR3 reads TGTGCCAGCAGTTACTCGTTGTGGCAACCCTCTAACCCGAGCTCCTACAATGAGCAGTTCTTC. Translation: CASSYSLWQPSNPSSYNEQFF.

CDR3 amino acids: CASSLARGTGTNTEAFF. In nucleotides, the CDR3 is TGTGCCAGCAGCTTAGCGAGAGGGACAGGAACGAACACTGAAGCTTTCTTT. The V and J genes are TRBV7-2 and TRBJ1-1, with 8 nucleotides matching TRBD1. The CDR3 has 17 amino acids. CDR1 SGHTA and CDR2 FQGNSA come from the germline V gene. V shed 0 bases, J shed 1 base, and the junction held 7 bases outside the gene matches.

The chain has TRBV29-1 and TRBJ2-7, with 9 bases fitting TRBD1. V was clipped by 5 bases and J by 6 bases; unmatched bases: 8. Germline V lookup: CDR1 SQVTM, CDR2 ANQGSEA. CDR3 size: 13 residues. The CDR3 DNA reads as TGCAGCGTTTCCGGGACAGGGAGGTTCGAGCAGTACTTC. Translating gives CSVSGTGRFEQYF.

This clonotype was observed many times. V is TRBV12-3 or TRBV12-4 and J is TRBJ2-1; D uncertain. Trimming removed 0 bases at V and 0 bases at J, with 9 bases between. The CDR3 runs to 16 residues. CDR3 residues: CASSLAARSSYNEQFF. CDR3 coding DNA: TGTGCCAGCAGTTTAGCGGCCCGGAGCTCCTACAATGAGCAGTTCTTC.

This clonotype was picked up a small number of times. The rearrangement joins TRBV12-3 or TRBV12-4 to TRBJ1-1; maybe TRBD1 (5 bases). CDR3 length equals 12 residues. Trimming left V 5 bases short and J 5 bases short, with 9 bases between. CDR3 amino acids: CASSVGDTEAFF. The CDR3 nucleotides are TGTGCCAGCAGTGTGGGGGATACTGAAGCTTTCTTT.

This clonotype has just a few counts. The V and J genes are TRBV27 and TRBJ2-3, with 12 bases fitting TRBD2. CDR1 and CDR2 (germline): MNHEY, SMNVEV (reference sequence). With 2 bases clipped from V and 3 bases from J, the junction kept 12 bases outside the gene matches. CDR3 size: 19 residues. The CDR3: CASSLRLLPLAGGTDTQYF. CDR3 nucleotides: TGTGCCAGCAGTTTAAGACTGCTGCCACTAGCGGGAGGAACAGATACGCAGTATTTT.